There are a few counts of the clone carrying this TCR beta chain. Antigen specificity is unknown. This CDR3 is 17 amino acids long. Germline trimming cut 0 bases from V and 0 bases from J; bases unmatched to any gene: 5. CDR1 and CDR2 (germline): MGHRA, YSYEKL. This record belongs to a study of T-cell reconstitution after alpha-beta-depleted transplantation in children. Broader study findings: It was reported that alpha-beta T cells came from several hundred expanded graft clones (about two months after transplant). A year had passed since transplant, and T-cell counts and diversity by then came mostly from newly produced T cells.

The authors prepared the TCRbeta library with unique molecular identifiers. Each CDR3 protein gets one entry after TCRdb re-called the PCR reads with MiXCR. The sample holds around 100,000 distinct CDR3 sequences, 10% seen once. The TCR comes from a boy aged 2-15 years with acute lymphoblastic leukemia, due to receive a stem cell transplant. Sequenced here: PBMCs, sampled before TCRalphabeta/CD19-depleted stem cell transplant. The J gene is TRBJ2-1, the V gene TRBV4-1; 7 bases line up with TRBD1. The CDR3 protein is CASSQEANRGSYNEQFF. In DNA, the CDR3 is TGCGCCAGCAGCCAAGAAGCCAACAGGGGCTCCTACAATGAGCAGTTCTTC.